This record concerns one T cell receptor (beta chain) sequence. The antigen this receptor binds is unknown. Per-base qualities were not stored, and no clone one base away is much larger. The donors were 40 or so Caucasian individuals from Russia, aged roughly 6 to 90 years, who were systemically healthy. About 10 milliliters of peripheral blood were drawn from each donor into EDTA-treated Vacutainer tubes. Ficoll-Paque density-gradient centrifugation was used to isolate PBMCs, with at least 6 million per sample. Trizol reagent was used to extract total RNA from PBMCs, with at least 6 micrograms per sample. For every donor, an aliquot of PBMCs went through flow cytometry to measure the percentages of naive CD45RAhigh/CD27high T cells. The library relied on 5' RACE. The listed sequencing device is Illumina HiSeq 2500. The second PCR ran for about 7 to 11 cycles and used a J-beta primer mix along with a sample-barcoded 5' primer. A template-switch 5' adaptor carrying 12 random nucleotides introduced a unique molecular identifier onto each TCR beta cDNA molecule. At least 3 million CDR3-containing paired-end reads were obtained from each sample. First-strand cDNA was synthesized from all RNA with the Mint cDNA synthesis kit, primed by a TRBC-specific oligonucleotide. After uracil-DNA glycosylase treatment, a first 18-cycle PCR used universal primers M1SS and BC2_uni_R on all cDNA. Per the authors' processing: For normalization, 1 million high-quality reads were randomly selected from each sample, with every read carrying a distinct molecular identifier. Reads with shared molecular identifiers were discarded instead of being binned into consensus sequences. MiTCR, run with a Q25 quality threshold and the strictest error-elimination algorithm, handled CDR3 identification, clonotype clustering and error correction. A nonparametric unseen species model with Euler transformation was used to estimate a lower bound on total TCR beta diversity. TCRdb reran the public reads through fastp at Q25 and MiXCR, keeping productive beta chains. CDR3 protein duplicates are merged, each entry listing the most common genes and DNA. The V and J calls here are based on TCRdb, not the publication. The sample yields some 1 million distinct CDR3 sequences; under 55% were counted once. The top ten hold about 19% of the sample.

From V the trimming removes 2 bases and from J it removes 8 bases, while the gene matches leave 12 bases of the junction unaccounted for. Taken from the germline V gene, the CDR1 and CDR2 loops are MNHEY and SVGAGI. The CDR3 measures 16 amino acids from cysteine to phenylalanine. Of all the DNA, just the CDR3 is kept, 48 bases in frame from base 1. This entry belongs to a study of blood T cells in healthy people across ages (dated by TCRdb to about 2015). Looking at the study overall: Template switching captured roughly one uniquely barcoded TCR beta cDNA molecule per two T cells in model experiments. Age-related changes in TCR beta repertoire diversity were measured in the study by deep sequencing normalized with unique cDNA molecular identifiers. To avoid experimental bias, donors of different ages were distributed randomly across sequencing lanes. Donors were grouped into four age groups: young (average roughly 17 years), middle-aged (about 38), aged (around 60) and long-lived (about 90). For two donors (one aged 18 to 30 and one aged 80 or older), the study analyzed two additional independent replicas of 1 million unique cDNA reads from the same blood draw. Results the study describes overall, beyond this receptor: Because profiling used bulk unsorted PBMCs, naive and antigen-experienced compartments could not be compared conclusively. A strong correlation was found between observed TCR beta diversity and the percentage of naive T cells measured by flow cytometry. Compared with the aged group, more naive CD4+ T cells, fewer expanded clones and increased TCR diversity were shown by the long-lived group, suggesting age selection. Observed TCR beta diversity per million T cells fell roughly linearly with age, and a significant reduction was already apparent by age approximately 41. Donor CMV infection status was unknown, potentially confounding age-related changes in expanded clonotypes. Estimates of total diversity from one million sequenced T cells were regarded as lower bounds and underestimates.

The receptor comes from an older woman in good health. Sequencing was carried out using blood. This receptor chain uses TRBV6-5 and TRBJ2-1, with 7 bases in between that match TRBD2. The nucleotide sequence reads TGTGCCAGCAGTTACGCGGGAGACTTCTTAGTCTATGAGCAGTTCTTC. Its protein is CASSYAGDFLVYEQFF.